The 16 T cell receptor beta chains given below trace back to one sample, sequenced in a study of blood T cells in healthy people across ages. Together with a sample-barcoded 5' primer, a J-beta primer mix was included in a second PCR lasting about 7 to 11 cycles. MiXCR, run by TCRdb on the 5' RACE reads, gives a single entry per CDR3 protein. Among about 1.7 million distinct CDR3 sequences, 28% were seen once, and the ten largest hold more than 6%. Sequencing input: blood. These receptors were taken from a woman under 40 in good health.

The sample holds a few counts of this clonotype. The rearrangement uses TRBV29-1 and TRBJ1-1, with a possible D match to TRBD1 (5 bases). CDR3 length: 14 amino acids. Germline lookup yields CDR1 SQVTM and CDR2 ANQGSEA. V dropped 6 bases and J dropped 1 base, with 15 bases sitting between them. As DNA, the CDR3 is TGCAGCGTCTCTCGGGGCGGACCGAACACTGAAGCTTTCTTT. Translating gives CSVSRGGPNTEAFF.

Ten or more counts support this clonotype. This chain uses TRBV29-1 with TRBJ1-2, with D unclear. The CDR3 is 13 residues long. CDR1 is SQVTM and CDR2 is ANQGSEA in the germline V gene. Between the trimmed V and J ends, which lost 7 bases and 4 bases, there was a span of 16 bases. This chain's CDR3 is CSASLPGSYGYTF. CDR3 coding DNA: TGCAGCGCTTCCCTTCCGGGGAGCTATGGCTACACCTTC.

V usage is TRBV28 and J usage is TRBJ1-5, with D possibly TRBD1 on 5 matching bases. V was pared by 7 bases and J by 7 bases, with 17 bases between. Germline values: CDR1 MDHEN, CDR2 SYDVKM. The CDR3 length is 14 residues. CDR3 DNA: TGTGCCAGCACCCCGGAGTTGGGGGACCAGCCCCAGCATTTT. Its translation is CASTPELGDQPQHF.

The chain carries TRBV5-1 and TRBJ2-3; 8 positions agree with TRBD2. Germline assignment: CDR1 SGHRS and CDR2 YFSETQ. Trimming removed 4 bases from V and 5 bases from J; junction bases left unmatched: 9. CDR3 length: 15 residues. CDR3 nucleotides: TGCGCCAGCAGCCCGCATCGGGAGGGGAAAGATACGCAGTATTTT. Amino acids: CASSPHREGKDTQYF.

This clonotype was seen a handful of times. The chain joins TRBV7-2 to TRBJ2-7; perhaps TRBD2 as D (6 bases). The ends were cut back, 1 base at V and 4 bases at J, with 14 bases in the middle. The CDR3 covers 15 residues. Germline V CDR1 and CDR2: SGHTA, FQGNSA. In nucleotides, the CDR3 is TGTGCCAGCAGCTTAGGTGGGGACTCACTATACGAGCAGTACTTC. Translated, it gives CASSLGGDSLYEQYF.

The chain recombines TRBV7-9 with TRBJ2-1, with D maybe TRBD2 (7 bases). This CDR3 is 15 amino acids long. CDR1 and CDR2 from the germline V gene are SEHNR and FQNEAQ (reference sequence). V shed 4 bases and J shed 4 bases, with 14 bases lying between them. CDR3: CASSYTRGGYNEQFF. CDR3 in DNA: TGTGCCAGCAGCTACACTAGGGGGGGTTACAATGAGCAGTTCTTC.

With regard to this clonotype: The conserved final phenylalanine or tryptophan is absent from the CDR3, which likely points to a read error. For the CDR3, the DNA is TGTGCCAGCAGTATAAGCAGGGGCGTCAGCTATGGCTACACCCTC. Translating gives CASSISRGVSYGYTL. The chain couples TRBV6-6 to TRBJ1-2, with D maybe TRBD1 (6 bases). Trimming removed 5 bases at V and 4 bases at J, with 17 bases between. The CDR3 length is 15 residues. Germline lookup yields CDR1 MNHNY and CDR2 SVGAGI (reference sequence).

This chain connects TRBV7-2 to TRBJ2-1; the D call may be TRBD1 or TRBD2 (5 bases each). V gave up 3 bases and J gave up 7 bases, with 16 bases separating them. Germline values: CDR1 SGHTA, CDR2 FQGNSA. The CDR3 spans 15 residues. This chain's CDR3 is CASSLDGTKRNEQFF. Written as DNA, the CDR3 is TGTGCCAGCAGCTTGGACGGGACCAAGCGGAATGAGCAGTTCTTC.

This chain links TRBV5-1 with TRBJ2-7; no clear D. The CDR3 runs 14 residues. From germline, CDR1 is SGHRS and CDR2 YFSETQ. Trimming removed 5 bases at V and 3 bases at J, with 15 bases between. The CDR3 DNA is TGCGCCAGCAGACGAAGGACGGATTACTACGAGCAGTACTTC. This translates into CASRRRTDYYEQYF.

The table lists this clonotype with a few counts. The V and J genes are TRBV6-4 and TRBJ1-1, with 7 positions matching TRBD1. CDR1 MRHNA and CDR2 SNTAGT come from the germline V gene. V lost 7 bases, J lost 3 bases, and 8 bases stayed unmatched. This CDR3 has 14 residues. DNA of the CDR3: TGTGCCAGCAAATTAGACAGGGAGGACACTGAAGCTTTCTTT. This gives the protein CASKLDREDTEAFF.

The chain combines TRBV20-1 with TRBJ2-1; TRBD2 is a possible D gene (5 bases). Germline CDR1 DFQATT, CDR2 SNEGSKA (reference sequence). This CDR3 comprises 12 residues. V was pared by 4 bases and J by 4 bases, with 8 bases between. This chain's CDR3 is CSAIGGYNEQFF. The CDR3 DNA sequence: TGCAGTGCTATCGGCGGGTACAATGAGCAGTTCTTC.

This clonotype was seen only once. CDR3 amino acids: CSVGSGNAGYTF. Here the CDR3 DNA reads TGCAGCGTTGGATCGGGTAATGCTGGCTACACCTTC. This sequence joins TRBV29-1 and TRBJ1-2; no clear D. CDR3 length equals 12 residues. In germline, CDR1 is SQVTM, CDR2 ANQGSEA. Between the trimmed V and J ends, which lost 4 bases and 7 bases, there was a span of 13 bases.

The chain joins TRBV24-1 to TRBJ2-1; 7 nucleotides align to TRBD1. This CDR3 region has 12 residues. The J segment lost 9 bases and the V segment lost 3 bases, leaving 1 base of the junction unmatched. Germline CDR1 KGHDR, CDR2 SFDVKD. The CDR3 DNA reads TGTGCCACCAGTGATAGACAGGGTGAGCAGTTCTTC. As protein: CATSDRQGEQFF.

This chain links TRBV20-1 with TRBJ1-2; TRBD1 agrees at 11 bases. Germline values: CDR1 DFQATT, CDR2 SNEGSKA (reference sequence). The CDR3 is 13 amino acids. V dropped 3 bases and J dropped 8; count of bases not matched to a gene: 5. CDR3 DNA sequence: TGCAGTGCTAGGCGGGACAGGGGGTACGGCTACACCTTC. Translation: CSARRDRGYGYTF.

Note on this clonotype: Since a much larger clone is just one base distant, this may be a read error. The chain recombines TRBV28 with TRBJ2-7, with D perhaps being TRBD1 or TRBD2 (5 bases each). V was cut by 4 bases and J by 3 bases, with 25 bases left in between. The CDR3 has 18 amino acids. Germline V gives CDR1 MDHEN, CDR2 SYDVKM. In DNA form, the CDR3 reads TGTGCCAGCAGTTCGAGTGGGCCAGGGACGCCCTATATCTACGAGCAGTACTTC. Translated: CASSSSGPGTPYIYEQYF.

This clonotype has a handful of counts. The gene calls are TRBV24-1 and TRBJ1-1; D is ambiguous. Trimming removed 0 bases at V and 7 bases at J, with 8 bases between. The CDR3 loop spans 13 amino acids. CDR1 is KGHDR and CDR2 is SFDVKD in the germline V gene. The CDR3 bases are TGTGCCACCAGTGATTTGGCAACAAATGAAGCTTTCTTT. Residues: CATSDLATNEAFF.